The 28 T cell receptor beta chains below come from one sample, sequenced in a study of blood T cell repertoires in COVID-19. Assay used: immunoSEQ multiplex PCR; TCRdb lists only in-frame clones, some missing. The data contain 45,000 to 60,000 clones, about 81% of them singletons. The sample was peripheral blood. The origin of the receptors is a human donor with acute or convalescent COVID-19. The donor label of this sample is uncertain.

The chain joins TRBV19 to TRBJ2-1; tentatively, D is TRBD2 (5 bases). V lost 3 bases and J 0 bases, leaving 12 bases between the germline ends. Germline CDR1 LNHDA, CDR2 SQIVND (reference sequence). The CDR3 has 16 amino acids. CDR3: CASSMSPGSSYNEQFF. CDR3 bases: TGTGCCAGTAGTATGAGTCCGGGGAGCTCCTACAATGAGCAGTTCTTC.

The chain couples TRBV10-3 to TRBJ2-1; D gene ambiguous. Germline V lookup: CDR1 ENHRY, CDR2 SYGVKD. V was trimmed by 10 bases and J by 4 bases, leaving 17 bases between them. The CDR3 runs 14 residues. The CDR3 is CATAPAPTYNEQFF. Written as DNA, the CDR3 is TGTGCCACCGCGCCCGCCCCTACTTACAATGAGCAGTTCTTC.

The V and J genes are TRBV19 and TRBJ2-7, with 9 bases identical to TRBD1. CDR1 is LNHDA and CDR2 is SQIVND in the germline V gene (reference sequence). The ends lost 1 base at V and 7 bases at J; junction bases unmatched: 5. The CDR3 is 14 amino acids. CDR3 sequence reads: CASSIVRTGEEQYF. The CDR3 DNA reads TGTGCCAGTAGTATAGTTAGGACAGGGGAAGAGCAGTACTTC. Filled out from reference TRBV19 and TRBJ2-7, the complete variable domain reads DGGITQSPKYLFRKEGQNVTLSCEQNLNHDAMYWYRQDPGQGLRLIYYSQIVNDFQKGDIAEGYSVSREKKESFPLTVTSAQKNPTAFYLCASSIVRTGEEQYFGPGTRLTVT.

The genes are TRBV18 and TRBJ2-7, with a weak D call TRBD2 (6 bases). CDR1 is KGHSH, CDR2 LQKENI, per germline. The CDR3 extends over 16 amino acids. V dropped 1 base and J dropped 0 bases, with 13 bases sitting between them. The CDR3 is CASSPLVSGSSYEQYF. In DNA, the CDR3 is TGTGCCAGCTCACCACTAGTTAGCGGTAGCTCCTACGAGCAGTACTTC.

The rearrangement links TRBV30 to TRBJ1-3; D remains unclear. Trimming removed 0 bases at V and 0 bases at J, with 3 bases between. In germline, CDR1 is GTSNPN, CDR2 SVGIG (reference sequence). CDR3 length equals 13 residues. The CDR3 coding sequence is TGTGCCTGGAGTGTGAGCTCTGGAAACACCATATATTTT. It encodes CAWSVSSGNTIYF.

This clone has more than one count but fewer than ten. The chain links TRBV7-6 to TRBJ2-7; maybe TRBD2 (5 bases). CDR3 length: 16 residues. The germline CDR1 and CDR2 sequences are SGHVS and FNYEAQ. Trimming stripped 4 bases from V and 1 base from J, with 17 bases between. In DNA, the CDR3 is TGTGCCAGCAGCTCAGGACCTGCTACGGGGTCCTACGAGCAGTACTTC. Encoded protein: CASSSGPATGSYEQYF.

This clone was counted a single time. The gene calls are TRBV5-8 and TRBJ2-7; D remains unclear. The CDR3 totals 11 residues. Germline CDR1 reads SGHTS; CDR2 reads YDEGEE. V shed 0 bases and J shed 6 bases, with 4 bases lying between them. The CDR3, as DNA: TGTGCCAGCAGCTTGGTTCGCGAGCAGTACTTC. Protein product: CASSLVREQYF.

This chain joins TRBV5-1 and TRBJ2-4; 9 positions agree with TRBD1. J was trimmed by 6 bases and V by 2 bases; bases with no gene match: 6. Germline V gene lookup returns CDR1 SGHRS and CDR2 YFSETQ. The CDR3 sequence is 15 residues long. CDR3 sequence reads: CASSLTQGAGNIQYF. The CDR3 DNA follows: TGCGCCAGCAGCTTAACACAGGGGGCAGGAAACATTCAGTACTTC.

V is TRBV6-4 and J is TRBJ1-1; tentatively, D is TRBD1 (5 bases). V lost 0 bases, J lost 6 bases, and 8 bases lay in between. The CDR3 is made up of 13 amino acids. Germline assignment: CDR1 MRHNA and CDR2 SNTAGT. The DNA for the CDR3 is TGTGCCAGCAGTGACTCTAGGGGATCTGAAGCTTTCTTT. Translated: CASSDSRGSEAFF.

This clone appeared a single time. The J gene is TRBJ1-2, the V gene TRBV28; TRBD1 agrees at 9 bases. The length of the CDR3 is 17 residues. V lost 2 bases, J lost 7 bases, and 14 bases stayed unmatched. The germline CDR1 and CDR2 sequences are MDHEN and SYDVKM. Here the CDR3 reads CASSLGGTGTGSGGYTF. The CDR3 DNA is TGTGCCAGCAGTTTAGGCGGTACCGGGACAGGGTCTGGTGGCTACACCTTC.

This rearrangement joins TRBV7-2 to TRBJ2-2; 9 bases align to TRBD2. Germline lookup yields CDR1 SGHTA and CDR2 FQGNSA. J was trimmed by 3 bases and V by 5 bases; bases with no gene match: 13. This CDR3 comprises 18 residues. The CDR3 region is CASSPRAGGGGDTGELFF. The CDR3 DNA sequence: TGTGCCAGCAGCCCCAGAGCGGGAGGAGGGGGGGACACCGGGGAGCTGTTTTTT.

The chain links TRBV6-5 to TRBJ1-5, with 9 bases aligning to TRBD1. The germline gives CDR1 MNHEY, CDR2 SVGAGI. The CDR3 consists of 15 residues. J gave up 2 bases and V 6 bases, and 5 bases lay outside the gene matches. The CDR3 bases are TGTGCCAGCAGACCACAGGGGGCGGGCAATCAGCCCCAGCATTTT. It yields the protein CASRPQGAGNQPQHF.

The chain recombines TRBV28 with TRBJ1-1; D is perhaps TRBD1 (5 bases). Trimming removed 7 bases from V and 3 bases from J, with 15 bases in between. CDR1 MDHEN and CDR2 SYDVKM come from the germline V gene. The CDR3 sequence is 14 residues long. The CDR3 sequence is CASTSGGSDTEAFF. Written as DNA, the CDR3 is TGTGCCAGCACATCCGGGGGGAGCGACACTGAAGCTTTCTTT. Combining the CDR3 with reference TRBV28 and TRBJ1-1 gives the whole variable domain DVKVTQSSRYLVKRTGEKVFLECVQDMDHENMFWYRQDPGLGLRLIYFSYDVKMKEKGDIPEGYSVSREKKERFSLILESASTNQTSMYLCASTSGGSDTEAFFGQGTRLTVV.

The chain combines TRBV30 with TRBJ2-1; no clear D. The length of the CDR3 is 14 residues. The germline V gene has CDR1 GTSNPN and CDR2 SVGIG (reference sequence). V lost 4 bases, J lost 2 bases, and 12 bases lay in between. The CDR3 DNA is TGTGCCTGGAACCGGGTTCAGCCCTACAATGAGCAGTTCTTC. It is translated as CAWNRVQPYNEQFF.

V is TRBV10-2 and J is TRBJ1-2, with 10 bases fitting TRBD1. The junction had 6 bases not matched to a gene; V was cut back by 6 bases and J by 8 bases. CDR1 and CDR2 (germline): WSHSY, SAAADI. The CDR3 covers 13 residues. CDR3 in DNA: TGCGCCAGCAGCCAAGGACAGGGGGTGGGCTACACCTTC. Its translation: CASSQGQGVGYTF.

The chain employs TRBV28 and TRBJ1-1, with TRBD1 as a possible D gene (5 bases). Germline V gene lookup returns CDR1 MDHEN and CDR2 SYDVKM. This CDR3 is built from 14 residues. The V end lost 2 bases, the J end lost 8 bases, and 15 bases lay between the germline ends. CDR3 region: CASSLTGVTGEAFF. Written as DNA, the CDR3 is TGTGCCAGCAGTTTAACGGGGGTAACGGGGGAAGCTTTCTTT.

CDR3 nucleotides: TGTGCCAGCAGCCCCGGGACAACTAACGAGCAGTACTTC. Amino acid sequence: CASSPGTTNEQYF. The V call is TRBV11-3, the J call TRBJ2-7; possibly TRBD1 for D (6 bases). Germline assignment: CDR1 SGHNT and CDR2 YENEEA. The CDR3 is 13 amino acids. V was pared by 5 bases and J by 5 bases, with 13 bases between.

This clone was found once. V and J are TRBV3-1 (or the pseudogene TRBV3-2) and TRBJ2-7; weak D call: TRBD2 (5 bases). This CDR3 spans 16 amino acids. Germline CDR1 LGHDT, CDR2 YNNKEL (reference sequence). V was shortened by 4 bases and J by 2 bases, with 18 bases between the two germline ends. DNA of the CDR3: TGTGCCAGCAGCCTTGGTGGCGTGAGCGGCACCTACGAGCAGTACTTC. This encodes CASSLGGVSGTYEQYF.

The V gene is TRBV30, the J gene TRBJ1-1; TRBD1 matches at 7 bases. CDR3 length: 13 residues. From germline, CDR1 is GTSNPN and CDR2 SVGIG (reference sequence). Germline trimming cut 8 bases from V and 2 bases from J; bases unmatched to any gene: 8. The DNA of the CDR3 is TGTGCCCGACAGGGTAATAGCAACACTGAAGCTTTCTTT. It yields the protein CARQGNSNTEAFF.

The chain recombines TRBV6-5 with TRBJ1-1; D possibly corresponds to TRBD1 (5 bases). Germline CDR1 is MNHEY and CDR2 is SVGAGI. V shed 8 bases and J shed 2 bases, with 15 bases lying between them. This CDR3 comprises 14 residues. This CDR3 reads CASQNGQRNTEAFF. The CDR3 nucleotides are TGTGCCAGCCAGAACGGACAAAGAAACACTGAAGCTTTCTTT.

V gene TRBV15 combines with J gene TRBJ1-5, with 9 bases lining up with TRBD1. Germline V gives CDR1 LNHNV, CDR2 YYDKDF (reference sequence). The CDR3 is 17 amino acids. The V gene end was trimmed by 8 bases and the J gene end by 5 bases; junction bases not matched to a gene: 16. CDR3 protein: CATSSTGGTGMYQPQHF. In nucleotides, the CDR3 is TGTGCCACCTCCTCTACCGGGGGGACAGGGATGTATCAGCCCCAGCATTTT.

This clone occurred a few times. The chain employs TRBV2 and TRBJ1-3, with D perhaps matching TRBD1 (6 bases). Per the germline V gene, CDR1 is SNHLY and CDR2 is FYNNEI. The CDR3 is 14 amino acids. Trimming took 6 bases from V and 2 from J, leaving 11 bases between them. CDR3 protein: CASRRAGAGNTIYF. In DNA form, the CDR3 reads TGTGCCAGCAGAAGAGCAGGGGCTGGAAACACCATATATTTT.

This clone turned up a few times. The chain couples TRBV5-4 to TRBJ2-7; the match to TRBD2 covers 7 bases. This CDR3 is built from 13 residues. J was trimmed by 6 bases and V by 5 bases; bases with no gene match: 8. Germline loops: CDR1 SGHNT, CDR2 YYREEE (reference sequence). As DNA, the CDR3 is TGTGCCAGCAGGGGGGAGGGCGACTCCGAGCAGTACTTC. Translating it yields CASRGEGDSEQYF.

The chain joins TRBV2 to TRBJ1-1; TRBD1 agrees at 7 bases. The junction had 11 bases not matched to a gene; V was cut back by 7 bases and J by 6 bases. CDR3 length: 14 amino acids. In germline, CDR1 is SNHLY, CDR2 FYNNEI. The CDR3 bases are TGTGCCAGCAAGGCAGAGACAGGGTCAGCTGAAGCTTTCTTT. Its protein product is CASKAETGSAEAFF.

The CDR3 reads CASHQQGTNTEAFF. CDR3 DNA: TGTGCCAGCCACCAACAGGGGACGAACACTGAAGCTTTCTTT. The V call is TRBV2, the J call TRBJ1-1, with 7 bases lining up with TRBD1. The CDR3 has 14 amino acids. Losses at the gene ends were 8 bases for V and 1 base for J; bases not matched to a gene: 7. The germline V gene encodes CDR1 SNHLY and CDR2 FYNNEI.

This sequence joins TRBV2 and TRBJ1-1; maybe TRBD1 (6 bases). The CDR3 has 13 amino acids. V was shortened by 9 bases and J by 1 base, with 12 bases between the two germline ends. Germline V CDR1 and CDR2: SNHLY, FYNNEI. For the CDR3, the DNA is TGTGCCAGTAAGGGGGAGGGGAACACTGAAGCTTTCTTT. Translating it yields CASKGEGNTEAFF.

The table lists this clone with a count of one. The chain links TRBV27 to TRBJ2-2, with TRBD1 identical over 7 bases. Per the germline V gene, CDR1 is MNHEY and CDR2 is SMNVEV (reference sequence). Germline trimming cut 4 bases from V and 0 bases from J; bases unmatched to any gene: 8. The CDR3 totals 17 residues. CDR3 residues: CASSSRQGLSNTGELFF. The DNA for the CDR3 is TGTGCCAGCAGTTCGCGACAGGGCCTATCGAACACCGGGGAGCTGTTTTTT.

A single count supports this clone. This chain links TRBV5-3 with TRBJ1-5, with 10 bases lining up with TRBD1. TRBV5-3 is identified as an open reading frame with a role that is uncertain. The CDR3 covers 20 residues. Unmatched junction bases numbered 12, after V lost 0 bases and J lost 0 bases. CDR3 nucleotides: TGTGCCAGAAGCTTGGACTCGTCGGGACAGGGGATCTATAGCAATCAGCCCCAGCATTTT. Translation gives CARSLDSSGQGIYSNQPQHF.